Presented here are 15 T cell receptor beta chains from one specimen sequenced in a study of blood T cell repertoires in COVID-19. Method: immunoSEQ multiplex PCR; TCRdb's copy keeps in-frame clones and lacks some. The data show some 38,000 clones, with 90% seen just once and less than 30% held by the top ten. Sequencing used peripheral blood. The receptors stem from a man in his fifties or sixties with active or convalescent COVID-19.

This chain joins TRBV24-1 and TRBJ1-2; D is possibly TRBD1 (6 bases). Trimming removed 4 bases at V and 2 bases at J, with 10 bases between. The CDR3 spans 14 residues. Looked up from germline, CDR1 is KGHDR and CDR2 is SFDVKD. In DNA, the CDR3 is TGTGCCACCAGTGACCCGGGACAAAACTATGGCTACACCTTC. It yields the protein CATSDPGQNYGYTF.

This chain uses TRBV29-1 with TRBJ2-3; D remains ambiguous. This CDR3 contains 12 residues. Deletions cut 4 bases from V and 0 bases from J, with 5 bases between. Looked up from germline, CDR1 is SQVTM and CDR2 is ANQGSEA. The CDR3 protein is CSVVRSTDTQYF. CDR3 nucleotide sequence: TGCAGCGTTGTCCGTAGCACAGATACGCAGTATTTT.

The V call is TRBV28, the J call TRBJ2-3, with 7 nucleotides matching TRBD1. The V segment lost 6 bases and the J segment 2 bases; nucleotides outside the gene matches: 8. The CDR3 is made up of 15 amino acids. From germline, CDR1 is MDHEN and CDR2 SYDVKM. The CDR3 sequence is CASRGQGVPTDTQYF. The CDR3, as DNA: TGTGCCAGCAGAGGCCAGGGGGTCCCCACAGATACGCAGTATTTT.

This clone was recorded once. This CDR3 reads CASSDRGMVSYEQYF. CDR3 DNA: TGCGCCAGCAGTGACAGGGGCATGGTCTCGTACGAGCAGTACTTC. The chain recombines TRBV10-2 with TRBJ2-7; D possibly corresponds to TRBD1 (6 bases). From germline, CDR1 is WSHSY and CDR2 SAAADI. V was cut by 3 bases and J by 4 bases, with 16 bases left in between. The CDR3 consists of 15 residues.

V gene TRBV9 combines with J gene TRBJ2-3; 8 positions agree with TRBD2. V dropped 3 bases and J dropped 4; count of bases not matched to a gene: 13. The CDR3 covers 17 residues. Germline V gene sequence: CDR1 SGDLS, CDR2 YYNGEE. The chain's CDR3 is CASSAHPISGSSDTQYF. The CDR3 DNA reads as TGTGCCAGCAGCGCCCACCCGATAAGCGGGAGTTCAGATACGCAGTATTTT.

The chain couples TRBV28 to TRBJ1-5; 9 nucleotides align to TRBD1. Germline V gives CDR1 MDHEN, CDR2 SYDVKM. With 0 bases clipped from V and 5 bases from J, the junction kept 11 bases outside the gene matches. The CDR3 totals 18 residues. The CDR3 region is CASSLWPSTGGAYQPQHF. In DNA form, the CDR3 reads TGTGCCAGCAGTTTATGGCCCTCAACAGGGGGCGCTTATCAGCCCCAGCATTTT.

This clone was recorded once. V and J are TRBV11-2 and TRBJ2-7; D possibly corresponds to TRBD1 (5 bases). Trimming shortened V by 0 bases and J by 3 bases, and 12 bases separated the two germline ends. CDR3 length: 15 amino acids. CDR1 is SGHAT, CDR2 FQNNGV, per germline. The CDR3 DNA reads TGTGCCAGCAGCTTAGATCGTAGGCAGGGCTACGAGCAGTACTTC. It is translated as CASSLDRRQGYEQYF.

The genes are TRBV5-1 and TRBJ2-7; 12 nucleotides match TRBD1. The junction had 10 bases not matched to a gene; V was cut back by 3 bases and J by 6 bases. The germline CDR1 and CDR2 sequences are SGHRS and YFSETQ. CDR3 size: 16 residues. The DNA of the CDR3 is TGCGCCAGCAGCTCCTCCGGGACAGGGGGCGCGGCCGAGCAGTACTTC. It codes for CASSSSGTGGAAEQYF.

The chain links TRBV6-6 to TRBJ2-7; the match to TRBD1 covers 7 bases. V dropped 3 bases and J dropped 3; count of bases not matched to a gene: 8. CDR3 length: 15 residues. Germline V gene sequence: CDR1 MNHNY, CDR2 SVGAGI (reference sequence). The chain's CDR3 is CASSYFSQGDYEQYF. CDR3 DNA sequence: TGTGCCAGCAGTTATTTTTCCCAGGGGGACTACGAGCAGTACTTC.

The chain employs TRBV2 and TRBJ1-4; 9 bases align to TRBD1. The CDR3 runs 16 residues. V trimming: 6 bases; J trimming: 5 bases; junction bases outside the gene matches: 10. CDR1 is SNHLY, CDR2 FYNNEI, per germline. The CDR3: CASRADRGIVNEKLFF. DNA for the CDR3: TGTGCCAGCAGGGCCGACAGGGGGATAGTAAATGAAAAACTGTTTTTT.

This chain connects TRBV29-1 to TRBJ2-5; TRBD1 matches at 10 bases. V lost 6 bases, J lost 2 bases, and 6 bases stayed unmatched. From germline, CDR1 is SQVTM and CDR2 ANQGSEA. This CDR3 has 14 amino acids. CDR3 sequence: CSVTGGAGQETQYF. CDR3 nucleotides: TGCAGCGTGACAGGGGGCGCCGGTCAAGAGACCCAGTACTTC.

The chain recombines TRBV10-2 with TRBJ2-5; 7 bases are a match to TRBD2. This CDR3 comprises 13 residues. Germline CDR1 is WSHSY and CDR2 is SAAADI. The trim removed 8 bases at V and 4 bases at J, leaving 7 bases unmatched. This chain's CDR3 is CASSWTSLETQYF. DNA of the CDR3: TGCGCCAGCTCCTGGACTAGTTTAGAGACCCAGTACTTC.

The CDR3 loop is CASSRGHSQETQYF. The DNA of the CDR3 is TGTGCCAGCAGCCGGGGACACTCCCAAGAGACCCAGTACTTC. This rearrangement joins TRBV6-5 to TRBJ2-5, with D possibly matching TRBD1 (6 bases). V shed 6 bases and J shed 1 base, with 12 bases lying between them. The CDR3 runs 14 residues. The V gene's germline CDR1 is MNHEY and CDR2 SVGAGI.

The chain employs TRBV19 and TRBJ2-6; 7 nucleotides line up with TRBD1. CDR1 is LNHDA and CDR2 is SQIVND in the germline V gene (reference sequence). CDR3 length: 16 residues. V lost 6 bases, J lost 1 base, and 6 bases stayed unmatched. For the CDR3, the DNA is TGTGCCAGTAGGGTCCCGGGACAGTCTGGGGCCAACGTCCTGACTTTC. Translated, it gives CASRVPGQSGANVLTF.

The chain is built from TRBV2 and TRBJ2-1, with 13 bases fitting TRBD2. The V gene end was trimmed by 7 bases and the J gene end by 0 bases; junction bases not matched to a gene: 15. CDR1 is SNHLY and CDR2 is FYNNEI in the germline V gene. The CDR3 contains 20 residues. CDR3 sequence reads: CASTPQWTSGSPSSYNEQFF. Here the CDR3 DNA reads TGTGCCAGCACCCCCCAATGGACTAGCGGGAGCCCGAGCTCCTACAATGAGCAGTTCTTC.